The sequence of this T cell receptor (beta chain) was determined in a study of blood T cell repertoires in COVID-19. Study-level background: Italy, Spain and the United States were the sources of the convalescent and acute COVID-19 samples.

The data were produced by immunoSEQ multiplex PCR, yet TCRdb's version contains in-frame clones alone and is incomplete. This table has a few hundred thousand clones, approximately 89% appearing once. This CDR3 is built from 13 residues. Deletions cut 6 bases from V and 6 bases from J, with 14 bases between. Specimen: peripheral blood. This TCR was recovered from a woman under 40 with COVID-19, enrolled during active disease. The chain links TRBV12-3 or TRBV12-4 to TRBJ1-2, with D maybe TRBD1 (5 bases). The CDR3 DNA follows: TGTGCCAGCAGCACGGGGGGGGTTCATGGCTACACCTTC. Translated, it gives CASSTGGVHGYTF.